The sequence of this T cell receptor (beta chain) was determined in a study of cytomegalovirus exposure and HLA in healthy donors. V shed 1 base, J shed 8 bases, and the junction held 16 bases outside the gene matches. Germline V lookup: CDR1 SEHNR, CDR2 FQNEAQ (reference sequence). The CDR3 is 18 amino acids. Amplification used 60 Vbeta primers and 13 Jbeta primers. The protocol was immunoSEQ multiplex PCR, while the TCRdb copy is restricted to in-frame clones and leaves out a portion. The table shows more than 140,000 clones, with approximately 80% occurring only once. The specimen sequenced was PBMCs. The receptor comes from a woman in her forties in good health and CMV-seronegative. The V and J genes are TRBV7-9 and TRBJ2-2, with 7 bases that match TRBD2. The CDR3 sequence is CASSLDPRSFSGSGELFF. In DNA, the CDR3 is TGTGCCAGCAGCTTAGATCCCCGCTCTTTTAGCGGGTCGGGGGAGCTGTTTTTT.